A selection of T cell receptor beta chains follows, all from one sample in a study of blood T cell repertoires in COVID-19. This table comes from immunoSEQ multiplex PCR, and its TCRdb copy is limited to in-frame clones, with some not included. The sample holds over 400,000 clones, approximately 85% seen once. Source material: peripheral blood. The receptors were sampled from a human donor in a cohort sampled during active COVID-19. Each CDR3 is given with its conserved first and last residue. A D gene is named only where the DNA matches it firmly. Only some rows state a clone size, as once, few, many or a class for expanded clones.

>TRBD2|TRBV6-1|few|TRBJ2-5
CASSEPSGRQETQYF
TGTGCCAGCAGTGAACCTAGCGGGAGGCAAGAGACCCAGTACTTC
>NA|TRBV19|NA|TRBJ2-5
CASSMNREETQYF
TGTGCCAGTAGTATGAACAGGGAGGAGACCCAGTACTTC
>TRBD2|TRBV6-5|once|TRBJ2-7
CASSSRRTSGYEQYF
TGTGCCAGCAGTTCGCGGAGGACTAGCGGGTACGAGCAGTACTTC
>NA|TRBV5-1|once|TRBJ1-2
CASSLTGQGYGYTF
TGCGCCAGCAGCTTGACGGGACAAGGCTATGGCTACACCTTC
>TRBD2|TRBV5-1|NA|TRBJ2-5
CASSGGGVYQETQYF
TGCGCCAGCAGCGGGGGAGGGGTGTACCAAGAGACCCAGTACTTC
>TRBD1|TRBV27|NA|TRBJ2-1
CASSFPDRAYEQFF
TGTGCCAGCAGTTTCCCTGACAGGGCGTATGAGCAGTTCTTC
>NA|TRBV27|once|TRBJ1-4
CASFHRETYSQTVNEKLFF
TGTGCCAGCTTCCATCGAGAGACTTATTCACAAACCGTTAATGAAAAACTGTTTTTT
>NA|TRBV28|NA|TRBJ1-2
CASSSPGDGYTF
TGTGCCAGCAGTTCCCCGGGGGATGGCTACACCTTC
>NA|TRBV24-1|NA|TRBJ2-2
CATSDSRGNTGELFF
TGTGCCACCAGTGATTCCAGGGGGAACACCGGGGAGCTGTTTTTT
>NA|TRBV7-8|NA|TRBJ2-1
CASTRWGGGNEQFF
TGTGCCAGCACCAGGTGGGGCGGAGGGAATGAGCAGTTCTTC
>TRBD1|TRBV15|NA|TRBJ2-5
CATSRGTGLETQYF
TGTGCCACCAGCAGAGGGACAGGGTTGGAGACCCAGTACTTC
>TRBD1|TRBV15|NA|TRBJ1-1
CATSSNSGTGKTEAFF
TGTGCCACCAGCTCTAATTCCGGGACAGGGAAGACTGAAGCTTTCTTT
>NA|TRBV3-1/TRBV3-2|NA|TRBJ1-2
CASSQDLMAANYGYTF
TGTGCCAGCAGCCAAGATCTCATGGCAGCTAACTATGGCTACACCTTC
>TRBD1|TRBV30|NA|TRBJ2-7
CAWDMGQGVSYEQYF
TGTGCCTGGGATATGGGACAGGGGGTGTCCTACGAGCAGTACTTC
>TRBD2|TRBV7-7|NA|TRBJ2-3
CASSPLMRTSGADTQYF
TGTGCTAGCAGCCCGCTAATGAGGACTAGCGGGGCGGATACGCAGTATTTT
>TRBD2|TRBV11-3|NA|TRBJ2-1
CASSQRGTSGRNEQFF
TGTGCCAGCAGCCAAAGGGGGACTAGCGGGAGGAATGAGCAGTTCTTC